Presented here are 8 T cell receptor beta chains from one specimen sequenced in a study of blood T cell repertoires in COVID-19. Assay: immunoSEQ multiplex PCR; the TCRdb copy retains only in-frame clones and omits some. The repertoire holds about 300,000 clones, with 85% to 90% as singletons. The sample was peripheral blood. These receptor sequences come from a man aged 70-80 years with acute or convalescent COVID-19.

J is TRBJ2-3 and V is TRBV7-2; no reliable D call. The CDR3 covers 13 residues. Trimming left V 1 base short and J 6 bases short, with 8 bases between. Germline-derived CDR1 and CDR2 are SGHTA and FQGNSA. For the CDR3, the DNA is TGTGCCAGCAGCTTAGGGAAGAGGGATACGCAGTATTTT. It specifies CASSLGKRDTQYF. The complete variable domain, with remaining parts taken from reference TRBV7-2 and TRBJ2-3, reads GAGVSQSPSNKVTEKGKDVELRCDPISGHTALYWYRQSLGQGLEFLIYFQGNSAPDKSGLPSDRFSAERTGGSVSTLTIQRTQQEDSAVYLCASSLGKRDTQYFGPGTRLTVL.

The chain links TRBV7-7 to TRBJ2-1; 13 bases are a match to TRBD2. This CDR3 region has 18 residues. Per germline, CDR1 SSHAT and CDR2 FNYEAQ (reference sequence). The V segment lost 2 bases and the J segment 6 bases; nucleotides outside the gene matches: 10. The CDR3 reads CASSLRPGLAGETNEQFF. CDR3 bases: TGTGCCAGCAGCTTAAGGCCCGGACTAGCGGGAGAGACCAATGAGCAGTTCTTC.

The V gene is TRBV28, the J gene TRBJ2-7; D is undetermined. CDR1 is MDHEN and CDR2 is SYDVKM in the germline V gene. The CDR3 totals 12 residues. Trimming took 3 bases from V and 4 from J, leaving 7 bases between them. The CDR3 nucleotides read TGTGCCAGCAGTTTTAGTCGATACGAGCAGTACTTC. This gives the protein CASSFSRYEQYF. The whole variable domain, filled in from reference TRBV28 and TRBJ2-7, reads DVKVTQSSRYLVKRTGEKVFLECVQDMDHENMFWYRQDPGLGLRLIYFSYDVKMKEKGDIPEGYSVSREKKERFSLILESASTNQTSMYLCASSFSRYEQYFGPGTRLTVT.

The chain is built from TRBV19 and TRBJ2-7, with D perhaps TRBD2 (5 bases). The CDR3 has 13 residues. Trimming took off 3 bases at V and 2 bases at J, with 8 bases between the two ends. From germline, CDR1 is LNHDA and CDR2 SQIVND (reference sequence). CDR3 DNA sequence: TGTGCCAGTAGTATTCCCGGGGCCTACGAGCAGTACTTC. It yields the protein CASSIPGAYEQYF.

V is TRBV18 and J is TRBJ1-1; 7 bases align to TRBD1. V lost 2 bases, J lost 7 bases, and 4 bases stayed unmatched. The CDR3 contains 13 residues. The V gene's germline CDR1 is KGHSH and CDR2 LQKENI. The CDR3 DNA sequence: TGTGCCAGCTCACCATCACAGGGGAATGAAGCTTTCTTT. It codes for CASSPSQGNEAFF.

This clone appeared a single time. V and J are TRBV3-1 (or the pseudogene TRBV3-2) and TRBJ1-6; D unresolved. The V and J ends lost 6 bases and 5 bases respectively, with 5 bases between them. The CDR3 is made up of 12 amino acids. Germline-derived CDR1 and CDR2 are LGHDT and YNNKEL (reference sequence). CDR3 in amino acids: CASRQNNSPLHF. The CDR3 DNA reads TGTGCCAGCAGGCAGAATAATTCACCCCTCCACTTT.

The chain's CDR3 is CATIRGTRSYEQYF. CDR3 nucleotide sequence: TGCGCCACCATCAGGGGGACTAGATCCTACGAGCAGTACTTC. The V and J genes are TRBV4-1 and TRBJ2-7; tentatively, D is TRBD2 (8 bases). CDR1 is MGHRA and CDR2 is YSYEKL in the germline V gene. V lost 10 bases and J lost 1, with 17 bases in between. The CDR3 extends over 14 amino acids.

This chain joins TRBV28 and TRBJ1-2; D not resolved. In germline, CDR1 is MDHEN, CDR2 SYDVKM. This CDR3 spans 13 amino acids. With 6 bases removed from V and 1 base from J, the gap between germline ends came to 9 bases. The CDR3 region has the DNA TGTGCCAGCAGCCGGTCCGGTAACTATGGCTACACCTTC. Amino acid sequence: CASSRSGNYGYTF.